The 9 T cell receptor beta chains in this list originate from one sample, sequenced in a study of blood T cell repertoires in COVID-19. Measured with immunoSEQ multiplex PCR; TCRdb has only the in-frame clones, and not every one. The sample contains about 290,000 clones, around four fifths of which appear only once. Sample: peripheral blood. All receptors come from a woman aged 50 to 60 with active or convalescent COVID-19.

This chain joins TRBV11-2 and TRBJ2-3, with TRBD2 matching 14 bases. The CDR3 has 17 residues. J gave up 1 base and V 7 bases, and 7 bases lay outside the gene matches. The germline CDR1 and CDR2 sequences are SGHAT and FQNNGV. In nucleotides, the CDR3 is TGTGCCAGCAACAGAGGGACTAGCGGGAGTGGCACAGATACGCAGTATTTT. Its translation is CASNRGTSGSGTDTQYF.

The V gene is TRBV27, the J gene TRBJ1-1, with TRBD1 as a possible D gene (5 bases). The CDR3 has 16 amino acids. The ends were cut back, 1 base at V and 3 bases at J, with 15 bases in the middle. The V gene's germline CDR1 is MNHEY and CDR2 SMNVEV (reference sequence). The chain's CDR3 is CASSLWKGVFDTEAFF. CDR3 DNA: TGTGCCAGCAGTTTATGGAAAGGGGTGTTTGACACTGAAGCTTTCTTT.

This chain connects TRBV29-1 to TRBJ2-7; 9 positions match TRBD2. Germline-derived CDR1 and CDR2 are SQVTM and ANQGSEA. The CDR3 is 16 amino acids. Losses at the gene ends were 6 bases for V and 6 bases for J; bases not matched to a gene: 18. The CDR3 bases are TGCAGCGTGGTAGCTCCGTTCGGCGGGAGGGCCGGCGAGCAGTACTTC. Translating it yields CSVVAPFGGRAGEQYF.

V is TRBV30 and J is TRBJ1-1; 7 bases line up with TRBD1. Germline trimming cut 4 bases from V and 5 bases from J; bases unmatched to any gene: 10. The CDR3 has 14 amino acids. Per the germline V gene, CDR1 is GTSNPN and CDR2 is SVGIG (reference sequence). The CDR3 sequence: CAWNPTGRGTEAFF. In DNA, the CDR3 is TGTGCCTGGAACCCGACAGGGAGAGGGACTGAAGCTTTCTTT.

The chain is built from TRBV11-2 and TRBJ2-1, with TRBD2 matching 12 bases. Germline-derived CDR1 and CDR2 are SGHAT and FQNNGV. The CDR3 runs 15 residues. The trim removed 1 base at V and 8 bases at J, leaving 3 bases unmatched. Here the CDR3 reads CASSLARLAGDEQFF. CDR3 nucleotide sequence: TGTGCCAGCAGCTTAGCCCGACTAGCGGGAGATGAGCAGTTCTTC.

This clone showed up just once. The chain employs TRBV11-1 and TRBJ2-5; D call uncertain. The CDR3 runs 12 residues. Germline assignment: CDR1 SGHAT and CDR2 FQDESV (reference sequence). V lost 5 bases to trimming and J lost 4 bases, with 8 bases between them. The DNA for the CDR3 is TGTGCCAGCAGCGCAATCGGAGAGACCCAGTACTTC. This translates into CASSAIGETQYF.

The rearrangement joins TRBV28 to TRBJ2-3; D gene uncertain. The CDR3 covers 13 residues. Per the germline V gene, CDR1 is MDHEN and CDR2 is SYDVKM. V was clipped by 3 bases and J by 4 bases, with 8 bases between them. The CDR3, as DNA: TGTGCCAGCAGTTTCGTGTGGCCAGATACGCAGTATTTT. Its protein product is CASSFVWPDTQYF.

The V gene is TRBV30, the J gene TRBJ2-7; TRBD2 agrees at 9 bases. The CDR3 runs to 16 residues. J lost 2 bases, V lost 4 bases, and 12 bases had no gene match. Germline V lookup: CDR1 GTSNPN, CDR2 SVGIG (reference sequence). Written as DNA, the CDR3 is TGTGCCTGGAACGAGGGCGGGAGGGCTGGCCCCTACGAGCAGTACTTC. This sequence encodes CAWNEGGRAGPYEQYF.

The chain joins TRBV4-1 to TRBJ2-3, with 11 bases matching TRBD2. J lost 5 bases, V lost 4 bases, and 11 bases had no gene match. Germline loops: CDR1 MGHRA, CDR2 YSYEKL. The CDR3 covers 17 residues. The CDR3 protein is CASSRTISGRAGDTQYF. CDR3 in DNA: TGCGCCAGCAGCCGGACCATTAGCGGGAGGGCCGGAGATACGCAGTATTTT.